Sequencing of this T cell receptor (beta chain) was carried out in a study of blood T cell repertoires in COVID-19. Study summary: The cDNA or gDNA used as material had been derived from T cells, B-cell-depleted T cells, or PBMCs.

CDR1 MDHEN and CDR2 SYDVKM come from the germline V gene. The CDR3 runs 14 residues. V trimming: 8 bases; J trimming: 1 base; junction bases outside the gene matches: 4. Authors' analysis steps: Using reference gene primer amplification, nucleated cell counts were estimated. TCRdb keeps only in-frame clones here, not all; method: immunoSEQ multiplex PCR. The V and J calls and the clone size are those of that table, but D and trimming were determined from the DNA. The sample includes 70,000 to 95,000 clones, about 82% of them seen just once. A single count supports this clone. The rearrangement joins TRBV28 to TRBJ2-1; 8 bases align to TRBD2. This receptor was taken from a woman in her 70s with active or convalescent COVID-19. The material sequenced was peripheral blood. The CDR3 region is CASLRGGSYNEQFF. The CDR3 region has the DNA TGTGCCAGCCTCCGGGGGGGATCCTACAATGAGCAGTTCTTC.